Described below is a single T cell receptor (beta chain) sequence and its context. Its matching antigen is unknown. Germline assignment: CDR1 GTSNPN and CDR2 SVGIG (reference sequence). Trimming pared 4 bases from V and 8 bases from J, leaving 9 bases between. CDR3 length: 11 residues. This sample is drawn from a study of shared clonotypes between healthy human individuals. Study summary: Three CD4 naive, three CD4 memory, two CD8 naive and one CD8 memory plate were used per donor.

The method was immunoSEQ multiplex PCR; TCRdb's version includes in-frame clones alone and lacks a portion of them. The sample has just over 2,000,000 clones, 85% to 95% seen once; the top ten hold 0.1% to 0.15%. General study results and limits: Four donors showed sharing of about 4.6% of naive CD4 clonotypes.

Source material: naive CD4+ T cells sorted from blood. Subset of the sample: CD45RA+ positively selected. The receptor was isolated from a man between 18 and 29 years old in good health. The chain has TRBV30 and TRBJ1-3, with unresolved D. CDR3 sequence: CAWMTVHTIYF. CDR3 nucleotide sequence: TGTGCCTGGATGACCGTACACACCATATATTTT.